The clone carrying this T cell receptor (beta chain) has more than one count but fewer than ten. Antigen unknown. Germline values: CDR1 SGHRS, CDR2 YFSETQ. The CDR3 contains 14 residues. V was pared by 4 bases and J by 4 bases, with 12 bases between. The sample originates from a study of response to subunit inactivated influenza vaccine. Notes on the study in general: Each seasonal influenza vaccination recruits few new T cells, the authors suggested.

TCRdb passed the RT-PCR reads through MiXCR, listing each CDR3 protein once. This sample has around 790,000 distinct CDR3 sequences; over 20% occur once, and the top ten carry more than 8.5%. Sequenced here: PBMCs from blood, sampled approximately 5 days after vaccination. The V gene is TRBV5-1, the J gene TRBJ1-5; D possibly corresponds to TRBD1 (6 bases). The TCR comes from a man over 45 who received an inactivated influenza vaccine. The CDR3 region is CASSPQGQNQPQHF. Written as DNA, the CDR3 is TGCGCCAGCAGCCCCCAGGGGCAAAATCAGCCCCAGCATTTT.